This entry lists 27 T cell receptor beta chains sequenced from one sample in a study of beta chain features in type 1 diabetes. Study-wide points: Moderate yet significant TCRB CDR3 shortening was seen in Type 1 diabetes patients in all four CD4+ subsets.

Sequencing targeted expressed TCRB transcripts, as all isolated RNA had been reverse transcribed. Method: immunoSEQ multiplex PCR; TCRdb's copy keeps in-frame clones and lacks some. The sample has 200,000 to 300,000 clones, approximately 11% seen once. These receptors lack a known antigen. The source material was naive CD4+ T cells from blood. The source of these receptors is a man in his thirties or forties with type 1 diabetes.

This clone has just a few counts. This rearrangement joins TRBV7-3 to TRBJ2-3; 9 bases fit TRBD1. J lost 3 bases, V lost 5 bases, and 3 bases had no gene match. The CDR3 extends over 14 amino acids. Germline values: CDR1 SGHTA, CDR2 FQGTGA. This chain's CDR3 is CASSRTGATDTQYF. Here the CDR3 DNA reads TGTGCCAGCAGCCGGACAGGGGCTACAGATACGCAGTATTTT.

Remarks on this clone: The same CDR3 also results from other DNA sequences found in this sample. The rearrangement links TRBV6-5 to TRBJ1-2; D gene ambiguous. CDR1 and CDR2 (germline): MNHEY, SVGAGI. The V gene lost 1 base and the J gene lost 0 bases, with 6 bases spanning the gap. The CDR3 length is 14 residues. Here the CDR3 DNA reads TGTGCCAGCAGTTACTTAGGAGCTAACTATGGCTACACCTTC. Translating it yields CASSYLGANYGYTF.

The chain joins TRBV5-6 to TRBJ2-7; D is possibly TRBD1 (6 bases). The V gene lost 4 bases and the J gene lost 5 bases, with 10 bases spanning the gap. This CDR3 has 12 residues. CDR1 and CDR2 from the germline V gene are SGHDT and YYEEEE. The CDR3 spells CASSRNRDEQYF. The CDR3 nucleotides are TGTGCCAGCAGCCGAAACAGGGACGAGCAGTACTTC.

The sample holds a few counts of this clone. This chain connects TRBV18 to TRBJ1-1; a possible D gene is TRBD1 (6 bases). From germline, CDR1 is KGHSH and CDR2 LQKENI. The CDR3 is 15 amino acids. V lost 0 bases, J lost 1 base, and 9 bases lay in between. As DNA, the CDR3 is TGTGCCAGCTCACCACCGGGGGCAACGAACACTGAAGCTTTCTTT. It codes for CASSPPGATNTEAFF.

The chain has TRBV5-1 and TRBJ2-3; 9 bases match TRBD1. The CDR3 consists of 15 residues. The V and J ends lost 3 bases and 4 bases, in that order; junction bases with no gene match: 6. The germline V gene has CDR1 SGHRS and CDR2 YFSETQ. The CDR3 spells CASSSGTGLPDTQYF. The CDR3, as DNA: TGCGCCAGCAGCTCGGGGACAGGGTTGCCAGATACGCAGTATTTT. Variable domain in full (rest from reference TRBV5-1 and TRBJ2-3): KAGVTQTPRYLIKTRGQQVTLSCSPISGHRSVSWYQQTPGQGLQFLFEYFSETQRNKGNFPGRFSGRQFSNSRSEMNVSTLELGDSALYLCASSSGTGLPDTQYFGPGTRLTVL.

This clone occurred a few times. The chain combines TRBV5-1 with TRBJ1-5, with D perhaps matching TRBD1 (6 bases). V lost 5 bases and J lost 0, with 12 bases in between. From germline, CDR1 is SGHRS and CDR2 YFSETQ. This CDR3 has 15 residues. For the CDR3, the DNA is TGCGCCAGCAGACAGGGAATTTATAGCAATCAGCCCCAGCATTTT. Residues: CASRQGIYSNQPQHF.

This clone has a handful of counts. The chain employs TRBV4-3 and TRBJ2-3; 9 bases align to TRBD2. The length of the CDR3 is 15 residues. With V trimmed by 4 bases and J by 1 base, 3 bases remained unmatched. Looked up from germline, CDR1 is LGHNA and CDR2 is YSLEER. For the CDR3, the DNA is TGCGCCAGCAGCCCTGCTAGCGGGGGCACAGATACGCAGTATTTT. Amino acids: CASSPASGGTDTQYF.

This chain uses TRBV2 with TRBJ2-7; 9 nucleotides agree with TRBD2. Germline lookup yields CDR1 SNHLY and CDR2 FYNNEI. The CDR3 has 15 residues. The ends lost 1 base at V and 2 bases at J; junction bases unmatched: 3. CDR3 bases: TGTGCCAGCAGTGAAGGTCGCGGGGGGGCCTACGAGCAGTACTTC. It is translated as CASSEGRGGAYEQYF.

The chain links TRBV7-9 to TRBJ1-1, with D hard to call. V was clipped by 8 bases and J by 3 bases, with 16 bases between them. Looked up from germline, CDR1 is SEHNR and CDR2 is FQNEAQ (reference sequence). The CDR3 extends over 14 amino acids. The CDR3 here is CASHHSPVYTEAFF. The CDR3 nucleotides are TGTGCCAGCCACCACAGTCCGGTTTACACTGAAGCTTTCTTT.

V gene TRBV5-8 combines with J gene TRBJ1-1, with D possibly being TRBD1 (6 bases). The CDR3 loop spans 16 amino acids. V was cut by 3 bases and J by 0 bases, with 15 bases left in between. Looked up from germline, CDR1 is SGHTS and CDR2 is YDEGEE. CDR3 residues: CASSSDTGILNTEAFF. Here the CDR3 DNA reads TGTGCCAGCAGCTCGGATACAGGGATTCTGAACACTGAAGCTTTCTTT.

The chain uses TRBV19 and TRBJ1-1; TRBD1 might be the D (5 bases). Germline V gene lookup returns CDR1 LNHDA and CDR2 SQIVND (reference sequence). The CDR3 runs 13 residues. V was clipped by 4 bases and J by 0 bases, with 6 bases between them. Written as DNA, the CDR3 is TGTGCCAGTAGTACAGGGATGAACACTGAAGCTTTCTTT. It translates to CASSTGMNTEAFF.

This clone has more than one count but fewer than ten. This chain links TRBV28 with TRBJ2-7, with 11 positions matching TRBD2. Germline lookup yields CDR1 MDHEN and CDR2 SYDVKM. The ends lost 7 bases at V and 9 bases at J; junction bases unmatched: 17. The CDR3 is 16 amino acids. The CDR3 DNA reads as TGTGCCAGCAATGGGGGATGGACTAGCGGGCCACGAGGGCAGTACTTC. It is translated as CASNGGWTSGPRGQYF.

This chain links TRBV25-1 with TRBJ2-5, with TRBD1 matching 7 bases. CDR3 size: 12 residues. CDR1 and CDR2 (germline): MGHDK, SYGVNS. V was pared by 4 bases and J by 5 bases, with 1 base of the junction left unmatched. This chain's CDR3 is CASSVQGETQYF. CDR3 nucleotides: TGTGCCAGCAGTGTACAGGGGGAGACCCAGTACTTC. The complete variable domain, with remaining parts taken from reference TRBV25-1 and TRBJ2-5, reads EADIYQTPRYLVIGTGKKITLECSQTMGHDKMYWYQQDPGMELHLIHYSYGVNSTEKGDLSSESTVSRIRTEHFPLTLESARPSHTSQYLCASSVQGETQYFGPGTRLLVL.

The chain links TRBV5-1 to TRBJ2-5; possible D gene TRBD1, 6 bases. The CDR3 is 14 amino acids. Germline CDR1 and CDR2: SGHRS and YFSETQ. Trimming removed 1 base from V and 1 base from J, with 8 bases in between. DNA of the CDR3: TGCGCCAGCAGCTTGAAGGGGGTCCAAGAGACCCAGTACTTC. Amino acids: CASSLKGVQETQYF.

Only a few counts were recorded for this clone. The chain links TRBV6-6 to TRBJ1-6; D uncertain. Germline V CDR1 and CDR2: MNHNY, SVGAGI (reference sequence). The CDR3 has 13 residues. V was clipped by 8 bases and J by 9 bases, with 14 bases between them. The CDR3 loop is CASSPRESSPLHF. The CDR3 coding sequence is TGTGCCAGCTCCCCCCGGGAAAGTTCACCCCTCCACTTT.

This chain joins TRBV2 and TRBJ2-7; a weak D match, TRBD1 (6 bases). The CDR3 totals 14 residues. In germline, CDR1 is SNHLY, CDR2 FYNNEI. Trimming removed 3 bases from V and 0 bases from J, with 9 bases in between. In DNA, the CDR3 is TGTGCCAGCAGTGAGGACAGCCACTCCTACGAGCAGTACTTC. Protein: CASSEDSHSYEQYF. The whole variable domain, remainder taken from reference TRBV2 and TRBJ2-7, is EPEVTQTPSHQVTQMGQEVILRCVPISNHLYFYWYRQILGQKVEFLVSFYNNEISEKSEIFDDQFSVERPDGSNFTLKIRSTKLEDSAMYFCASSEDSHSYEQYFGPGTRLTVT.

This clone was counted only a few times. The chain recombines TRBV7-9 with TRBJ1-1, with a possible D match to TRBD1 (5 bases). The CDR3 length is 14 residues. The germline V gene has CDR1 SEHNR and CDR2 FQNEAQ (reference sequence). The V end was cut by 2 bases, the J end by 1 base, with 8 bases between. CDR3 protein: CASSLRGTNTEAFF. CDR3 coding DNA: TGTGCCAGCAGCTTACGGGGGACGAACACTGAAGCTTTCTTT.

The J gene is TRBJ1-1, the V gene TRBV6-1, with D possibly matching TRBD1 (5 bases). Germline V CDR1 and CDR2: MNHNS, SASEGT. The CDR3 is made up of 11 amino acids. Trimming stripped 7 bases from V and 7 bases from J, with 10 bases between. The CDR3 protein is CASTRDFEAFF. The CDR3 region has the DNA TGTGCCAGCACCAGGGACTTTGAAGCTTTCTTT.

The chain uses TRBV2 and TRBJ1-2; 7 bases fit TRBD1. V was clipped by 8 bases and J by 6 bases; unmatched bases: 9. The CDR3 sequence is 13 residues long. Germline-derived CDR1 and CDR2 are SNHLY and FYNNEI. CDR3 sequence (DNA): TGTGCCAGCGGGGACAGAGGGGATGATGGCTACACCTTC. Translation gives CASGDRGDDGYTF.

The chain uses TRBV28 and TRBJ2-7; tentative D call: TRBD2 (5 bases). The germline V gene has CDR1 MDHEN and CDR2 SYDVKM. V was shortened by 3 bases and J by 2 bases, with 11 bases between the two germline ends. This CDR3 comprises 14 residues. The CDR3 region is CASSLWSGTYEQYF. The DNA of the CDR3 is TGTGCCAGCAGTTTGTGGTCCGGGACCTACGAGCAGTACTTC.

J is TRBJ1-1 and V is TRBV5-1, with a weak D call TRBD1 (6 bases). V was shortened by 5 bases and J by 3 bases, with 11 bases between the two germline ends. The CDR3 runs 13 residues. Germline V gene lookup returns CDR1 SGHRS and CDR2 YFSETQ. The CDR3 protein is CASSSQGDTEAFF. CDR3 nucleotide sequence: TGCGCCAGCAGTTCACAGGGAGACACTGAAGCTTTCTTT.

This chain links TRBV10-1 with TRBJ2-3; 8 bases map to TRBD2. The CDR3 runs to 14 residues. V was clipped by 1 base and J by 4 bases; unmatched bases: 1. The germline CDR1 and CDR2 sequences are WNHNN and SYGVQD (reference sequence). CDR3 residues: CASSEFSGADTQYF. The CDR3 nucleotides are TGCGCCAGCAGTGAGTTTAGCGGGGCAGATACGCAGTATTTT.

The chain employs TRBV28 and TRBJ2-7; maybe TRBD2 (6 bases). V lost 6 bases, J lost 4 bases, and 13 bases lay in between. Germline CDR1 reads MDHEN; CDR2 reads SYDVKM. The CDR3 sequence is 13 residues long. Here the CDR3 DNA reads TGTGCCAGCAGACCGGGTGGGGGGTACGAGCAGTACTTC. Translation gives CASRPGGGYEQYF.

The rearrangement uses TRBV18 and TRBJ1-5; D is unclear. Germline V gene data show CDR1 as KGHSH and CDR2 as LQKENI. Trimming shortened V by 3 bases and J by 3 bases, and 9 bases separated the two germline ends. CDR3 length: 14 residues. DNA of the CDR3: TGTGCCAGCTCACCGGGAGCCTACAATCAGCCCCAGCATTTT. This codes for CASSPGAYNQPQHF.

The chain combines TRBV9 with TRBJ2-5, with TRBD2 matching 11 bases. The CDR3 is 16 amino acids. V gave up 2 bases and J gave up 0 bases; unmatched junction bases: 3. Germline V lookup: CDR1 SGDLS, CDR2 YYNGEE. The DNA of the CDR3 is TGTGCCAGCAGCGTGACTAGCGGGGTGTACCAAGAGACCCAGTACTTC. It translates to CASSVTSGVYQETQYF.

The table lists this clone with a few counts. In DNA, the CDR3 is TGTGCCAGCACCTCACTAGCGGGGGGGGGAGAGACCCAGTACTTC. Its translation is CASTSLAGGGETQYF. The genes are TRBV28 and TRBJ2-5, with 13 bases lining up with TRBD2. The CDR3 spans 15 residues. Trimming at V came to 7 bases and at J to 4 bases, leaving 6 bases not matched to a gene. CDR1 MDHEN and CDR2 SYDVKM come from the germline V gene.

This clone was detected only a few times. The chain links TRBV11-2 to TRBJ2-6; D uncertain. Germline V gives CDR1 SGHAT, CDR2 FQNNGV. Deletions cut 3 bases from V and 4 bases from J, with 19 bases between. The CDR3 is 18 residues long. The DNA for the CDR3 is TGTGCCAGCAGCTTGCGGCGTATGGTTTTCTCCGGGGCCAACGTCCTGACTTTC. Its protein is CASSLRRMVFSGANVLTF.